Presented here are 32 T cell receptor beta chains from one specimen sequenced in a study of blood T cell repertoires in COVID-19. The repertoire was sequenced with immunoSEQ multiplex PCR; TCRdb's copy has only in-frame clones and lacks some. Of 280,000 or so clones listed, 85% to 90% are singletons. The sample was PBMCs or T cells enriched from blood (not recorded which). The source is a woman between 18 and 30 years old with acute COVID-19.

The CDR3 nucleotides read TGTGCCAGCAGCTTGCGGTCTCTTAGCACAGATACGCAGTATTTT. Its translation: CASSLRSLSTDTQYF. The chain couples TRBV13 to TRBJ2-3; D unclear. V gave up 3 bases and J gave up 0 bases, with 10 bases separating them. CDR3 length: 15 residues. Germline-derived CDR1 and CDR2 are PRHDT and FYEKMQ (reference sequence).

This clone was observed a handful of times. The chain carries TRBV19 and TRBJ1-6; D gene unclear. CDR3 size: 12 residues. The germline V gene encodes CDR1 LNHDA and CDR2 SQIVND (reference sequence). Trimming removed 8 bases from V and 8 bases from J, with 10 bases in between. The CDR3 loop is CASSRLDSPLHF. The CDR3, as DNA: TGTGCCAGTTCGAGGTTGGATTCACCCCTCCACTTT.

The CDR3 DNA sequence: TGTGCCAGCAGCGTAGTCACGCTAGCCGGAGAGACCCAGTACTTC. Residues: CASSVVTLAGETQYF. The chain recombines TRBV9 with TRBJ2-5; maybe TRBD2 (5 bases). This CDR3 spans 15 amino acids. Looked up from germline, CDR1 is SGDLS and CDR2 is YYNGEE. The V and J ends lost 0 bases and 4 bases respectively, with 13 bases between them.

The chain couples TRBV12-3 or TRBV12-4 to TRBJ1-1, with D possibly matching TRBD1 (5 bases). The CDR3 length is 13 residues. Trimming removed 6 bases from V and 11 bases from J, with 19 bases in between. CDR3 DNA sequence: TGTGCCAGCAGCAGACAGCCAAGAACTCCGGCTTTCTTT. It translates to CASSRQPRTPAFF.

This clone was seen only a few times. The chain joins TRBV12-5 to TRBJ1-5, with no clear D. CDR1 is LGHNT, CDR2 FRNRAP, per germline. The V and J ends lost 5 bases and 6 bases respectively, with 17 bases between them. The CDR3 spans 15 residues. CDR3 residues: CASGADPPLVQPQHF. The CDR3 bases are TGTGCTAGTGGTGCCGACCCGCCACTAGTTCAGCCCCAGCATTTT. Complete variable domain (other parts from reference TRBV12-5 and TRBJ1-5): DARVTQTPRHKVTEMGQEVTMRCQPILGHNTVFWYRQTMMQGLELLAYFRNRAPLDDSGMPKDRFSAEMPDATLATLKIQPSEPRDSAVYFCASGADPPLVQPQHFGDGTRLSIL.

The V call is TRBV5-1, the J call TRBJ2-5; 9 bases are a match to TRBD2. This CDR3 region has 15 residues. The germline V gene has CDR1 SGHRS and CDR2 YFSETQ. The V and J ends lost 2 bases and 4 bases, in that order; junction bases with no gene match: 6. DNA for the CDR3: TGCGCCAGCAGCTTAAGTCTAGCGGGACGAGAGACCCAGTACTTC. This encodes CASSLSLAGRETQYF.

J is TRBJ1-1 and V is TRBV7-8; 9 nucleotides match TRBD1. Trimming at V came to 4 bases and at J to 5 bases, leaving 8 bases not matched to a gene. Per the germline V gene, CDR1 is SGHVS and CDR2 is FQNEAQ. The CDR3 runs to 15 residues. CDR3 coding DNA: TGTGCCAGCAGCTCGCAACAGGGGGCGACGACTGAAGCTTTCTTT. Its translation: CASSSQQGATTEAFF.

The chain is built from TRBV25-1 and TRBJ1-2; the match to TRBD1 covers 9 bases. CDR3 size: 13 residues. Per the germline V gene, CDR1 is MGHDK and CDR2 is SYGVNS. The junction had 6 bases not matched to a gene; V was cut back by 7 bases and J by 6 bases. The CDR3 region has the DNA TGTGCCAGCAAGAGGGACAGGGAGAATGGCTACACCTTC. It is translated as CASKRDRENGYTF.

This rearrangement joins TRBV5-8 to TRBJ2-7; 11 nucleotides agree with TRBD2. Trimming cost V 2 bases and J 2 bases; bases outside gene matches: 6. The CDR3 covers 16 residues. Germline values: CDR1 SGHTS, CDR2 YDEGEE. The CDR3 protein is CASSLTGTSGPYEQYF. CDR3 bases: TGTGCCAGCAGCTTAACCGGGACTAGCGGACCCTACGAGCAGTACTTC.

This clone showed up just a few times. The rearrangement uses TRBV5-5 and TRBJ1-6, with 7 nucleotides matching TRBD1. The CDR3 has 15 residues. Unmatched junction bases numbered 4, after V lost 0 bases and J lost 7 bases. Germline loops: CDR1 SGHKS, CDR2 YYEKEE (reference sequence). CDR3 in amino acids: CASSLAGQANSPLHF. CDR3 nucleotides: TGTGCCAGCAGCTTGGCCGGACAGGCCAATTCACCCCTCCACTTT.

The genes are TRBV23-1 and TRBJ1-3; D unclear. TRBV23-1 is identified as an open reading frame with a role that is uncertain. V was clipped by 6 bases and J by 1 base, with 10 bases between them. This CDR3 is built from 14 residues. CDR3 in amino acids: CASRARGSGNTIYF. The CDR3 DNA reads as TGCGCCAGCAGAGCACGGGGTTCTGGAAACACCATATATTTT.

This rearrangement joins TRBV2 to TRBJ2-1, with D unresolved. Germline values: CDR1 SNHLY, CDR2 FYNNEI. Trimming pared 5 bases from V and 5 bases from J, leaving 13 bases between. There are 14 residues in the CDR3. The CDR3 coding sequence is TGTGCCAGCAGTAAGACCGAGGTAAACAATGAGCAGTTCTTC. Translation: CASSKTEVNNEQFF.

The rearrangement links TRBV7-2 to TRBJ2-1; maybe TRBD2 (6 bases). This CDR3 has 14 amino acids. The V and J ends lost 6 bases and 6 bases respectively, with 15 bases between them. Per germline, CDR1 SGHTA and CDR2 FQGNSA. CDR3 region: CASSLGLARNEQFF. CDR3 sequence (DNA): TGTGCCAGCAGTCTCGGGCTAGCGCGCAATGAGCAGTTCTTC. Based on the CDR3 plus reference TRBV7-2 and TRBJ2-1, the full variable domain is GAGVSQSPSNKVTEKGKDVELRCDPISGHTALYWYRQSLGQGLEFLIYFQGNSAPDKSGLPSDRFSAERTGGSVSTLTIQRTQQEDSAVYLCASSLGLARNEQFFGPGTRLTVL.

This chain connects TRBV29-1 to TRBJ2-2; D is ambiguous. The CDR3 length is 13 residues. Germline V gene data show CDR1 as SQVTM and CDR2 as ANQGSEA. V gave up 5 bases and J gave up 7 bases, with 14 bases separating them. The CDR3 bases are TGCAGCGTTAAAAACTTCGGCGGCGGGGAGCTGTTTTTT. Translation: CSVKNFGGGELFF.

The rearrangement joins TRBV10-3 to TRBJ2-7; possibly TRBD2 for D (6 bases). Germline-derived CDR1 and CDR2 are ENHRY and SYGVKD. The CDR3 spans 16 residues. Trimming stripped 8 bases from V and 5 bases from J, with 25 bases between. CDR3 DNA: TGTGCCATCTGGGGCGGGAAAGTTACGCCGAGGGACGAGCAGTACTTC. Translation: CAIWGGKVTPRDEQYF.

This chain connects TRBV5-1 to TRBJ2-7; TRBD1 agrees at 7 bases. V shed 4 bases, J shed 2 bases, and the junction held 9 bases outside the gene matches. The CDR3 contains 15 residues. The germline CDR1 and CDR2 sequences are SGHRS and YFSETQ. The CDR3 sequence: CASSGQDSFPYEQYF. The DNA of the CDR3 is TGCGCCAGCAGCGGACAGGACAGTTTCCCCTACGAGCAGTACTTC.

The gene calls are TRBV5-1 and TRBJ1-2, with D possibly TRBD1 on 5 matching bases. This CDR3 has 12 residues. V lost 4 bases to trimming and J lost 5 bases, with 9 bases between them. The germline V gene has CDR1 SGHRS and CDR2 YFSETQ. CDR3 amino acids: CASSPEGYGYTF. As DNA, the CDR3 is TGCGCCAGCAGCCCGGAGGGGTATGGCTACACCTTC.

This clone was seen just once. The chain joins TRBV28 to TRBJ2-3; 12 positions agree with TRBD2. J gave up 5 bases and V 6 bases, and 6 bases lay outside the gene matches. Germline lookup yields CDR1 MDHEN and CDR2 SYDVKM. This CDR3 has 15 amino acids. CDR3 loop: CASSPRLAGEDTQYF. Here the CDR3 DNA reads TGTGCCAGCAGCCCTCGACTAGCGGGAGAAGATACGCAGTATTTT.

CDR3 loop: CASSLGTGTNTEAFF. CDR3 nucleotides: TGTGCCAGCAGCTTAGGGACAGGGACGAACACTGAAGCTTTCTTT. The gene calls are TRBV11-2 and TRBJ1-1, with TRBD1 matching 8 bases. Germline CDR1 reads SGHAT; CDR2 reads FQNNGV. V shed 1 base, J shed 1 base, and the junction held 2 bases outside the gene matches. This CDR3 is 15 amino acids long.

The genes are TRBV7-8 and TRBJ1-4, with 7 bases that match TRBD1. From germline, CDR1 is SGHVS and CDR2 FQNEAQ. Unmatched junction bases numbered 3, after V lost 2 bases and J lost 3 bases. The CDR3 runs to 15 residues. The DNA of the CDR3 is TGTGCCAGCAGCTTAATAGGGACAGCTAATGAAAAACTGTTTTTT. It is translated as CASSLIGTANEKLFF.

This CDR3 reads CASSLGGSGNTIYF. The DNA of the CDR3 is TGTGCCAGCAGCTTAGGAGGTTCTGGAAACACCATATATTTT. The J gene is TRBJ1-3, the V gene TRBV7-9; D is ambiguous. V lost 1 base, J lost 1 base, and 5 bases lay in between. Germline CDR1 and CDR2: SEHNR and FQNEAQ (reference sequence). CDR3 size: 14 residues.

CDR3 region: CASPSPGLAGSRVRTDTQYF. Here the CDR3 DNA reads TGTGCCAGCCCGTCACCGGGACTAGCGGGAAGTAGGGTTCGCACAGATACGCAGTATTTT. V gene TRBV5-4 combines with J gene TRBJ2-3; TRBD2 matches at 13 bases. CDR3 length: 20 residues. CDR1 is SGHNT, CDR2 YYREEE, per germline (reference sequence). Trimming at V came to 7 bases and at J to 1 base, leaving 18 bases not matched to a gene.

J is TRBJ2-3 and V is TRBV18; tentatively, D is TRBD2 (6 bases). Germline V gives CDR1 KGHSH, CDR2 LQKENI. Trimming removed 3 bases from V and 2 bases from J, with 9 bases in between. The CDR3 runs to 14 residues. The CDR3 DNA reads as TGTGCCAGCTCACCCCCTAGCGCCACAGATACGCAGTATTTT. It yields the protein CASSPPSATDTQYF. Together with reference TRBV18 and TRBJ2-3, the CDR3 gives the full variable domain: NAGVMQNPRHLVRRRGQEARLRCSPMKGHSHVYWYRQLPEEGLKFMVYLQKENIIDESGMPKERFSAEFPKEGPSILRIQQVVRGDSAAYFCASSPPSATDTQYFGPGTRLTVL.

This clone was counted between two and nine times. The chain employs TRBV30 and TRBJ2-1; a weak D match, TRBD1 (5 bases). The CDR3 runs 13 residues. Germline loops: CDR1 GTSNPN, CDR2 SVGIG (reference sequence). Trimming removed 8 bases from V and 5 bases from J, with 16 bases in between. CDR3 loop: CAGQQTINNEQFF. CDR3 nucleotide sequence: TGTGCCGGACAACAGACAATTAACAATGAGCAGTTCTTC.

This clone was found a few times. The V gene is TRBV7-8, the J gene TRBJ2-7, with D maybe TRBD2 (5 bases). This CDR3 is built from 15 residues. Per germline, CDR1 SGHVS and CDR2 FQNEAQ. V lost 3 bases, J lost 0 bases, and 12 bases lay in between. The CDR3 DNA reads TGTGCCAGCAGCTTGTATGAGGGAAACTCCTACGAGCAGTACTTC. This translates into CASSLYEGNSYEQYF.

The chain employs TRBV6-5 and TRBJ1-6; D gene uncertain. Trimming left V 0 bases short and J 6 bases short, with 6 bases between. CDR3 length: 14 residues. Looked up from germline, CDR1 is MNHEY and CDR2 is SVGAGI. CDR3 nucleotide sequence: TGTGCCAGCAGTTACTCGCTAGTTAATTCACCCCTCCACTTT. Protein product: CASSYSLVNSPLHF.

This sequence joins TRBV18 and TRBJ1-1, with D perhaps TRBD1 (5 bases). The CDR3 contains 17 residues. Germline CDR1 and CDR2: KGHSH and LQKENI. The V gene lost 5 bases and the J gene lost 0 bases, with 19 bases spanning the gap. The CDR3 DNA reads as TGTGCCAGCTCAATACCACGACAGCGACCCATGAACACTGAAGCTTTCTTT. Amino acids: CASSIPRQRPMNTEAFF. Using reference TRBV18 and TRBJ1-1 for the parts outside the CDR3, the full variable domain is NAGVMQNPRHLVRRRGQEARLRCSPMKGHSHVYWYRQLPEEGLKFMVYLQKENIIDESGMPKERFSAEFPKEGPSILRIQQVVRGDSAAYFCASSIPRQRPMNTEAFFGQGTRLTVV.

This CDR3 reads CASSLDTEYEQYF. The DNA for the CDR3 is TGTGCCAGTAGTCTGGACACCGAATACGAGCAGTACTTC. The chain links TRBV19 to TRBJ2-7; possibly TRBD1 for D (5 bases). V lost 5 bases, J lost 4 bases, and 12 bases lay in between. Germline V CDR1 and CDR2: LNHDA, SQIVND (reference sequence). This CDR3 is 13 amino acids long.

This rearrangement joins TRBV18 to TRBJ2-7; 9 bases agree with TRBD1. CDR3 size: 15 residues. The V gene end was trimmed by 4 bases and the J gene end by 1 base; junction bases not matched to a gene: 5. Germline values: CDR1 KGHSH, CDR2 LQKENI. The CDR3 loop reads CASSHGTGRSYEQYF. In nucleotides, the CDR3 is TGTGCCAGCTCACACGGGACAGGGAGGTCCTACGAGCAGTACTTC.

The rearrangement uses TRBV28 and TRBJ1-6; 9 positions match TRBD1. Germline CDR1 reads MDHEN; CDR2 reads SYDVKM. The CDR3 runs to 14 residues. Germline trimming cut 5 bases from V and 8 bases from J; bases unmatched to any gene: 4. This CDR3 is CASSPGQGHSPLHF. CDR3 DNA sequence: TGTGCCAGCAGTCCCGGACAGGGGCATTCACCCCTCCACTTT.

This clone has a single count. V and J are TRBV18 and TRBJ1-4; TRBD1 is a possible D gene (5 bases). The germline V gene has CDR1 KGHSH and CDR2 LQKENI. V lost 6 bases, J lost 8 bases, and 16 bases lay in between. The CDR3 totals 14 residues. The CDR3 spells CASSPSRVLEKLFF. In DNA, the CDR3 is TGTGCCAGCTCCCCATCCAGGGTCTTGGAAAAACTGTTTTTT.

This sequence joins TRBV4-3 and TRBJ2-1; 9 positions agree with TRBD1. This CDR3 spans 17 amino acids. V was clipped by 6 bases and J by 3 bases; unmatched bases: 12. Germline-derived CDR1 and CDR2 are LGHNA and YSLEER. CDR3 sequence reads: CASSQTTTGGIYNEQFF. CDR3 DNA: TGCGCCAGCAGTCAAACAACCACAGGGGGCATCTACAATGAGCAGTTCTTC.